This TCR beta chain was documented in a study of blood T cell repertoires in COVID-19. The germline CDR1 and CDR2 sequences are SGHDT and YYEEEE. V trimming: 4 bases; J trimming: 2 bases; junction bases outside the gene matches: 8. The CDR3 has 17 residues. Libraries were prepared by immunoSEQ multiplex PCR; TCRdb keeps only in-frame clonotypes and omits some of them. The table shows around 310,000 clones, with about 91% occurring only once. The sample taken for sequencing was PBMCs or T cells enriched from blood (not recorded which). V and J are TRBV5-6 and TRBJ2-7; 14 nucleotides agree with TRBD2. This receptor was taken from a woman between 40 and 55 years old who had recovered from COVID-19. The DNA of the CDR3 is TGTGCCAGCAGCCCCCGGGGACTAGCGGGAGACCCCTACGAGCAGTACTTC. Translating it yields CASSPRGLAGDPYEQYF.